Presented here are 2 T cell receptor beta chains from one specimen sequenced in a study of T cell repertoires in cytomegalovirus infection (dated by TCRdb to the late 2010s). Sequencing instrument: Illumina HiSeq 1500. TCRdb reanalyzed the raw reads on its own, using fastp at Q25 for trimming and MiXCR for clone calling, and kept in-frame beta chains. Each CDR3 protein gets just one entry, which takes the most common genes and DNA from the rows behind it. Here the sample has some 300,000 distinct CDR3 sequences; 17% occur a single time. The ten largest clonotypes hold around 13% of the sample. Sequenced input: PBMCs. These receptors came from a human donor in good health (CMV status not recorded). Some clones in this sample may be carry-over from other donors' samples.

This clonotype was seen ten or more times. The rearrangement joins TRBV12-3 or TRBV12-4 to TRBJ1-2, with a weak D call TRBD1 (6 bases). The V end lost 4 bases, the J end lost 5 bases, and 14 bases lay between the germline ends. The CDR3 has 14 amino acids. The CDR3 sequence: CASSSQGGAYGYTF. In DNA form, the CDR3 reads TGTGCCAGCAGTTCCCAAGGGGGGGCTTATGGCTACACCTTC.

V gene TRBV18 combines with J gene TRBJ1-5, with TRBD1 matching over 10 bases. Germline CDR1 and CDR2: KGHSH and LQKENI. The J segment lost 4 bases and the V segment lost 5 bases, leaving 5 bases of the junction unmatched. The CDR3 is 15 amino acids. This CDR3 reads CASSTDRGLNQPQHF. CDR3 DNA: TGTGCCAGCTCAACTGACAGGGGGCTTAATCAGCCCCAGCATTTT.